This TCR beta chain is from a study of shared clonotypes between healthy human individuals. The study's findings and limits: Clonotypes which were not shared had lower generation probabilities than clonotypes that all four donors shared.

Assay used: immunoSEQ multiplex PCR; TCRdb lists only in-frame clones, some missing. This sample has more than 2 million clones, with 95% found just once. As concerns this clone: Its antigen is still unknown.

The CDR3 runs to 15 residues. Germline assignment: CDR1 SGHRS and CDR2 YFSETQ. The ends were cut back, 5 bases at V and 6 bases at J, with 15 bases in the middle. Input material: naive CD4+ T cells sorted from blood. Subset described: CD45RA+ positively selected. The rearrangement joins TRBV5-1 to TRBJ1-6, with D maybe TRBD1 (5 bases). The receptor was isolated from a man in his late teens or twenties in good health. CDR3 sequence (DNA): TGCGCCAGCAGAGGGGTCGGTCACGCTAATTCACCCCTCCACTTT. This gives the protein CASRGVGHANSPLHF.